This T cell receptor (beta chain) was sequenced during a study of patients and donors after allogeneic stem cell transplantation. TCRdb re-called the RT-PCR reads with MiXCR, one entry per CDR3 protein. The profile shows tens of thousands of distinct CDR3 sequences, 40% to 60% of them singletons. V was pared by 4 bases and J by 6 bases, with 15 bases between. The CDR3 runs to 14 residues. Germline CDR1 WNHNN, CDR2 SYGVQD (reference sequence). This receptor was taken from a human donor who was either an allogeneic HSCT recipient or a stem cell or donor lymphocyte infusion donor (not recorded which). It is not recorded whose cells these are; they may come from a transplant donor. Material for sequencing was blood, either unsorted or a sorted T cell fraction (not recorded which). This chain links TRBV10-1 with TRBJ1-1, with D perhaps TRBD1 (5 bases). The CDR3 sequence: CASSVSGVGPEAFF. DNA for the CDR3: TGCGCCAGCAGTGTTAGTGGGGTGGGACCTGAAGCTTTCTTT.